This T cell receptor beta chain is drawn from a study of CD8 T cells in Susac syndrome. An amount of RNA that ranged from about 0.45 to 1 ug was reverse transcribed with random hexamers. Each CDR3 protein gets one entry after TCRdb re-called the immunoSEQ multiplex PCR reads with MiXCR. The sample records around 99,000 distinct CDR3 sequences, 90% to 96% being singletons. The source material was CD4+ T cells from PBMCs. The clonotype was recovered from a human donor in good health.

CDR3 nucleotides: TGTGCCAGCAGTCCCCCCAGGGGGGACTCCCGGACAGATACGCAGTATTTT. This encodes CASSPPRGDSRTDTQYF. The chain has TRBV6-1 and TRBJ2-3, with D possibly matching TRBD1 (7 bases). V was trimmed by 5 bases and J by 3 bases, leaving 21 bases between them. CDR3 length equals 17 residues. In germline, CDR1 is MNHNS, CDR2 SASEGT.